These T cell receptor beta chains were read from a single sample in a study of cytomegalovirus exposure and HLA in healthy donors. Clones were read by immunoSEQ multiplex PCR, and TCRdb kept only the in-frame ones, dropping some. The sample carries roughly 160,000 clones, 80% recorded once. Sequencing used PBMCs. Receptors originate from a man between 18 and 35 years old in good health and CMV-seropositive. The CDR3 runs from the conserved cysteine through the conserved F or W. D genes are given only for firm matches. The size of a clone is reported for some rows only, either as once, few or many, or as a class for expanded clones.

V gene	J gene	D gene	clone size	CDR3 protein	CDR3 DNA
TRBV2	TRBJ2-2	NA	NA	CAARTLRGTGELFF	TGTGCCGCTCGAACTCTAAGGGGGACCGGGGAGCTGTTTTTT
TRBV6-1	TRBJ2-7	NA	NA	CASSDRLWSYEQYF	TGTGCCAGCAGTGACAGGCTTTGGTCCTACGAGCAGTACTTC
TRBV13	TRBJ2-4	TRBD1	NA	CASSHGTGWDIQYF	TGTGCCAGCAGCCATGGGACAGGGTGGGACATTCAGTACTTC
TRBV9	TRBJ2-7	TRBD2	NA	CASSVLAGGDEQYF	TGTGCCAGCAGCGTACTAGCGGGTGGAGACGAGCAGTACTTC
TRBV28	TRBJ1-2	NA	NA	CASSSGYGYTF	TGTGCCAGCAGTTCGGGCTATGGCTACACCTTC
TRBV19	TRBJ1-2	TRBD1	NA	CASSARQGTGGYTF	TGTGCCAGTAGTGCCCGACAGGGGACTGGTGGCTACACCTTC
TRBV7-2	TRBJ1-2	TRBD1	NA	CASSLGTGGAHYGYTF	TGTGCCAGCAGCTTAGGGACAGGGGGCGCCCACTATGGCTACACCTTC
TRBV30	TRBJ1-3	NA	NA	CAWIEPGAAFSGNTIYF	TGTGCCTGGATAGAACCCGGAGCCGCCTTCTCTGGAAACACCATATATTTT
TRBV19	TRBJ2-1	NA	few	CASSAQDLYNEQFF	TGTGCCAGTAGTGCCCAGGATCTATACAATGAGCAGTTCTTC
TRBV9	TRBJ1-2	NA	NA	CASSVGTDNYGYTF	TGTGCCAGCAGCGTAGGGACAGATAACTATGGCTACACCTTC
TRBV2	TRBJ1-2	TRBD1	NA	CASRGDRDGYTF	TGTGCCAGCAGGGGGGACAGGGACGGCTACACCTTC
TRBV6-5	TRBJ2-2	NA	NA	CASSSLSYAGELFF	TGTGCCAGCAGCTCGCTTAGTTACGCCGGGGAGCTGTTTTTT
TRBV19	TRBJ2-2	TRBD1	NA	CASSDRTGELFF	TGTGCCAGTAGTGATAGGACAGGCGAGCTGTTTTTT
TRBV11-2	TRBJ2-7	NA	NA	CASSPRSFYEQYF	TGTGCCAGCAGCCCTCGTTCGTTCTACGAGCAGTACTTC
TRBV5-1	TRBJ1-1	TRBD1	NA	CASSRDKQGALSMNTEAFF	TGCGCCAGCAGCCGAGATAAACAGGGGGCCCTCAGCATGAACACTGAAGCTTTCTTT
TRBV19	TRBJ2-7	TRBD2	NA	CATRGSTVDEQYF	TGTGCCACCCGCGGGAGCACGGTGGACGAGCAGTACTTC
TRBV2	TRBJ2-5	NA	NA	CATSEEETQYF	TGTGCCACCTCTGAGGAAGAGACCCAGTACTTC
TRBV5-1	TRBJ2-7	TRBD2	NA	CASSPGGAESYEQYF	TGCGCCAGCAGCCCGGGAGGGGCAGAAAGCTACGAGCAGTACTTC
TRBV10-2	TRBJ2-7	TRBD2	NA	CASRKTLADFYEQYF	TGCGCCAGCAGGAAGACACTAGCGGACTTCTACGAGCAGTACTTC
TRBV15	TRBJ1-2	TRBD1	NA	CATSRGRRADRGQGGYTF	TGTGCCACCAGCAGAGGCCGGAGGGCTGACAGGGGGCAAGGTGGCTACACCTTC
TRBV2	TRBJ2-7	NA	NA	CASRAMDSLGAYEQYF	TGTGCCAGCAGGGCCATGGACAGCCTAGGGGCCTACGAGCAGTACTTC
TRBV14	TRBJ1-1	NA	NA	CASSQQSHSMNTEAFF	TGTGCCAGCAGCCAGCAATCCCATAGCATGAACACTGAAGCTTTCTTT
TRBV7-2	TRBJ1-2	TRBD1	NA	CASSGGTGAFANYGYTF	TGTGCCAGCAGCGGAGGGACAGGCGCATTTGCTAACTATGGCTACACCTTC